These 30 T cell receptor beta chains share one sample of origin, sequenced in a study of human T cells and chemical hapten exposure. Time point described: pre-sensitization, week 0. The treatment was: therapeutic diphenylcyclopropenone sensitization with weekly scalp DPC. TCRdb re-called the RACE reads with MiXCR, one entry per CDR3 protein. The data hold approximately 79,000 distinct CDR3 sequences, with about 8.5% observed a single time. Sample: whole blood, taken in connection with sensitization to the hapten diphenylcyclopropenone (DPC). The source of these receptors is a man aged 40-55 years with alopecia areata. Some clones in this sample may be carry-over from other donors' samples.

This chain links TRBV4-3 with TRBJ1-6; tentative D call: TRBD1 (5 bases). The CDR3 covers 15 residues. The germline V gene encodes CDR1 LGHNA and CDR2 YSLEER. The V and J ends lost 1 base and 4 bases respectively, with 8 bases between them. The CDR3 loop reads CASSQVDSYNSPLHF. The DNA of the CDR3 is TGCGCCAGCAGCCAAGTTGACAGTTATAATTCACCCCTCCACTTT.

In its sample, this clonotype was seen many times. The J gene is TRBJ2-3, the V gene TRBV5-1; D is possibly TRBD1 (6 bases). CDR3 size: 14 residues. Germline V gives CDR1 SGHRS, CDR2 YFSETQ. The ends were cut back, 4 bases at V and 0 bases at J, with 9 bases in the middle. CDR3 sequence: CASSIGQSTDTQYF. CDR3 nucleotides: TGCGCCAGCAGCATAGGACAGAGCACAGATACGCAGTATTTT.

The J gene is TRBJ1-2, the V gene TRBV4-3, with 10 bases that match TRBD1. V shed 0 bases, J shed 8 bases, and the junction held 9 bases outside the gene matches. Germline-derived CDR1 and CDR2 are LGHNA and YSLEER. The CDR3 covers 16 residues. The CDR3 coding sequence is TGCGCCAGCAGCCAAGATTGGGGACAGGGGATTGGGGGCTACACCTTC. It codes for CASSQDWGQGIGGYTF.

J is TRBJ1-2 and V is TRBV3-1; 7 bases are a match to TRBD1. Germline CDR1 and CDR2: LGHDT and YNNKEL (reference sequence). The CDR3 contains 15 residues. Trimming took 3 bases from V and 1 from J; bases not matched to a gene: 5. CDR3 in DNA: TGTGCCAGCAGCCATCGGACAGGTCGTAACTATGGCTACACCTTC. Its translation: CASSHRTGRNYGYTF.

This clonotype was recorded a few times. CDR3 coding DNA: TGTGCCAGCAGCTTAAATGGGGGGATGAACACTGAAGCTTTCTTT. It codes for CASSLNGGMNTEAFF. This chain connects TRBV7-3 to TRBJ1-1; maybe TRBD1 (5 bases). Between the trimmed V and J ends, which lost 1 base and 0 bases, there was a span of 9 bases. This CDR3 spans 15 amino acids. Looked up from germline, CDR1 is SGHTA and CDR2 is FQGTGA.

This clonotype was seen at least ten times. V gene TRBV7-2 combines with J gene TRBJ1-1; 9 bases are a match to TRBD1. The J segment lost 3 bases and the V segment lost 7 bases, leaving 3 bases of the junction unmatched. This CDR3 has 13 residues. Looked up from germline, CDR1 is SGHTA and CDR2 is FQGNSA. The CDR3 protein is CASTRQGDTEAFF. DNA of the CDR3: TGTGCCAGCACGAGACAGGGGGACACTGAAGCTTTCTTT.

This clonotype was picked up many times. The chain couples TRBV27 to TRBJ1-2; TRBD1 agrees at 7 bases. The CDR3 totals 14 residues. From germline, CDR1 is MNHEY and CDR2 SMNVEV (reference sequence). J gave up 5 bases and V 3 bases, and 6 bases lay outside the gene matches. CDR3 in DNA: TGTGCCAGCAGTTTTGAGGGGGCTGGATATGGCTACACCTTC. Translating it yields CASSFEGAGYGYTF.

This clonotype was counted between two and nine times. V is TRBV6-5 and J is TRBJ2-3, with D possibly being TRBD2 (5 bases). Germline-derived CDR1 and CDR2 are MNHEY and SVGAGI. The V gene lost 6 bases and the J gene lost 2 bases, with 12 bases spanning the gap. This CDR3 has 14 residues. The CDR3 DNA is TGTGCCAGCAGACGGGGAATTGCCACAGATACGCAGTATTTT. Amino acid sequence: CASRRGIATDTQYF.

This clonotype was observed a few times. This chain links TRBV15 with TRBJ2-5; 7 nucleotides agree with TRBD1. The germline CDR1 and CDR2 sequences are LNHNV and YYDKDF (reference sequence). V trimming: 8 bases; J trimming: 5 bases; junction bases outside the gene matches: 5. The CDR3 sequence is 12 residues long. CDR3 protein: CATGLRGETQYF. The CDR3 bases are TGTGCCACCGGGCTCAGGGGGGAGACCCAGTACTTC.

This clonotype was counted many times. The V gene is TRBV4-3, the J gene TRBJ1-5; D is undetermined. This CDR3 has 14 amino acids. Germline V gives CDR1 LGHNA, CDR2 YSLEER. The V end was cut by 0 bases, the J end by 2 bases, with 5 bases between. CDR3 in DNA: TGCGCCAGCAGCCAAGATATGGGCAATCAGCCCCAGCATTTT. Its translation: CASSQDMGNQPQHF.

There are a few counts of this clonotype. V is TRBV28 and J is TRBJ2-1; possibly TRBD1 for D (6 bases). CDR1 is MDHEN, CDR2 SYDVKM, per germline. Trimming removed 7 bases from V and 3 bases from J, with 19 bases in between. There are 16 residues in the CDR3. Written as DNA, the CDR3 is TGTGCCAGCAAAGAGGTCGGGACACAGAACTACAATGAGCAGTTCTTC. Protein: CASKEVGTQNYNEQFF.

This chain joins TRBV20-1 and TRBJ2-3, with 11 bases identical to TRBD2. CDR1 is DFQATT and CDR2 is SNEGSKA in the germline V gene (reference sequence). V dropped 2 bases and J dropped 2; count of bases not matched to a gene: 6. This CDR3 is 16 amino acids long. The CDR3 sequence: CSARPPGLADTDTQYF. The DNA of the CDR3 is TGCAGTGCTAGACCACCGGGACTAGCGGACACAGATACGCAGTATTTT.

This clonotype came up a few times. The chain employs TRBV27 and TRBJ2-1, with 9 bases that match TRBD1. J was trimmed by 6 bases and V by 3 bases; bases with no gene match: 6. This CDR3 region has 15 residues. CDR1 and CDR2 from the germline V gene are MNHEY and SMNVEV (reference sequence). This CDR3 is CASSFRDREGNEQFF. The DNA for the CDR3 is TGTGCCAGCAGTTTCCGGGACAGGGAGGGCAATGAGCAGTTCTTC.

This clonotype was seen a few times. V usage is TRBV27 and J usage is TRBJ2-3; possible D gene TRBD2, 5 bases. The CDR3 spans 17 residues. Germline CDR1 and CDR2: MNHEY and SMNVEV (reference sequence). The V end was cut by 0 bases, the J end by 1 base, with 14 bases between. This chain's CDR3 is CASSLSNGISGTDTQYF. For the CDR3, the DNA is TGTGCCAGCAGTTTATCGAACGGGATTAGCGGCACAGATACGCAGTATTTT.

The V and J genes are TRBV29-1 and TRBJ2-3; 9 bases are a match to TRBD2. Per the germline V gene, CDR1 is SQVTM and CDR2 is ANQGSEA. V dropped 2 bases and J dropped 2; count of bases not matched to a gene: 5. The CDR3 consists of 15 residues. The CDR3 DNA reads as TGCAGCGTTGAATATTCTAGCGGGGTCACAGATACGCAGTATTTT. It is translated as CSVEYSSGVTDTQYF.

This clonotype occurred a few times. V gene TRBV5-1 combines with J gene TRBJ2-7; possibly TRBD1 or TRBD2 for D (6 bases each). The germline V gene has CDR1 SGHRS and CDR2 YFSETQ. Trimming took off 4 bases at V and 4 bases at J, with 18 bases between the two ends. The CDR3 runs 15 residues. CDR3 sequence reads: CASSVGRGQNYEQYF. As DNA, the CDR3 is TGCGCCAGCAGCGTTGGACGGGGGCAGAATTACGAGCAGTACTTC.

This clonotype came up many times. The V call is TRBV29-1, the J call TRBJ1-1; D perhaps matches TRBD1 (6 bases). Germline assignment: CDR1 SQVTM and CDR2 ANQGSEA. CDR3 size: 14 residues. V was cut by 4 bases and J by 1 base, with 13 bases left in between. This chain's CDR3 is CSVGLGAPNTEAFF. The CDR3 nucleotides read TGCAGCGTTGGGTTGGGGGCTCCGAACACTGAAGCTTTCTTT.

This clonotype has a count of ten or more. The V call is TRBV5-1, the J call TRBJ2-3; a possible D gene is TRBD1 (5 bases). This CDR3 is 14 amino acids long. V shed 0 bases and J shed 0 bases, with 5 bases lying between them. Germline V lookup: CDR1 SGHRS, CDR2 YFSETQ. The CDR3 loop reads CASSLGGSTDTQYF. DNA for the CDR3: TGCGCCAGCAGCTTGGGGGGCAGCACAGATACGCAGTATTTT.

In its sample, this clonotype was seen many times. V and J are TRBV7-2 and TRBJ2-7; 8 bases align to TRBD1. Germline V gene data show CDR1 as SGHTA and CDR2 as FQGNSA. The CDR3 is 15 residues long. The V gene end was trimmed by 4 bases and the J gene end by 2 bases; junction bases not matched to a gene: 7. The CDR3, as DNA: TGTGCCAGCAGCTCCGCCGGGACAGGAGCCTACGAGCAGTACTTC. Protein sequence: CASSSAGTGAYEQYF. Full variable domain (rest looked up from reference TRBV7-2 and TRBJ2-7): GAGVSQSPSNKVTEKGKDVELRCDPISGHTALYWYRQSLGQGLEFLIYFQGNSAPDKSGLPSDRFSAERTGGSVSTLTIQRTQQEDSAVYLCASSSAGTGAYEQYFGPGTRLTVT.

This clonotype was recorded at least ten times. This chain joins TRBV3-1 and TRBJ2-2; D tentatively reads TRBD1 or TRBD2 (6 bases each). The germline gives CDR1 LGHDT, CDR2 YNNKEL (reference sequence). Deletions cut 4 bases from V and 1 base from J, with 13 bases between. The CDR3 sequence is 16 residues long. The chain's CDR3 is CASSPRGDLNTGELFF. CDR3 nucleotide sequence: TGTGCCAGCAGCCCAAGGGGGGACTTGAACACCGGGGAGCTGTTTTTT.

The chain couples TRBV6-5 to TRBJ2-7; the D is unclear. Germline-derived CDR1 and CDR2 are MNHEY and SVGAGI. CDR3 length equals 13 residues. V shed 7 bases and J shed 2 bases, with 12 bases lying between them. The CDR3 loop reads CASTSTLTYEQYF. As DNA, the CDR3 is TGTGCCAGCACCTCGACTCTTACCTACGAGCAGTACTTC.

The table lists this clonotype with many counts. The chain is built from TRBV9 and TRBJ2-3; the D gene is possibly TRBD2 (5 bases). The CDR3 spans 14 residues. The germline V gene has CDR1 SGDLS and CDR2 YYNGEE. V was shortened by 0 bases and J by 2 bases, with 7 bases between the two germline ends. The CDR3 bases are TGTGCCAGCAGCGTAGGGAGGACCACAGATACGCAGTATTTT. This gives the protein CASSVGRTTDTQYF.

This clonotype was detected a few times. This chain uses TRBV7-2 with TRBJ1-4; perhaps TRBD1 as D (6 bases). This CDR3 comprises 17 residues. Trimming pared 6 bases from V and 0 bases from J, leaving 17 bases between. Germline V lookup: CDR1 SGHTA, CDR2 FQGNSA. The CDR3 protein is CASSPRGGHATNEKLFF. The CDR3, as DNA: TGTGCCAGCAGTCCTAGGGGGGGCCATGCAACTAATGAAAAACTGTTTTTT.

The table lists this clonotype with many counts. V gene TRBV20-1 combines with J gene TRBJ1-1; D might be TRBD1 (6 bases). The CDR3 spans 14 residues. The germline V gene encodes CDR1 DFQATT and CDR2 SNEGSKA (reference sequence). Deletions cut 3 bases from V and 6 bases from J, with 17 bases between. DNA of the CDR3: TGCAGTGCTAGTTTAACAGGGTTTTACGCTGAAGCTTTCTTT. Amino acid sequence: CSASLTGFYAEAFF.

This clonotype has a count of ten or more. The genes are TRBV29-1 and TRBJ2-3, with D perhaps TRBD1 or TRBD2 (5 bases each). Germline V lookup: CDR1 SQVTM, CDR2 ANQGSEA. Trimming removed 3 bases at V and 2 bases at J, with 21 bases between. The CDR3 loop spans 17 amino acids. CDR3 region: CSVDSKGSGRITDTQYF. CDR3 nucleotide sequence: TGCAGCGTTGATTCTAAAGGCTCGGGACGGATCACAGATACGCAGTATTTT.

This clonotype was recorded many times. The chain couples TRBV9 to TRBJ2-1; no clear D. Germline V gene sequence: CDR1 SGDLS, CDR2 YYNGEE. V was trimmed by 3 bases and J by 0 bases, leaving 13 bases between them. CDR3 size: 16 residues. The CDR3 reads CASSAGGGSSYNEQFF. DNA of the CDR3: TGTGCCAGCAGCGCCGGTGGCGGTAGCTCCTACAATGAGCAGTTCTTC. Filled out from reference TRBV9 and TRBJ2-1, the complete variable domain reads DSGVTQTPKHLITATGQRVTLRCSPRSGDLSVYWYQQSLDQGLQFLIQYYNGEERAKGNILERFSAQQFPDLHSELNLSSLELGDSALYFCASSAGGGSSYNEQFFGPGTRLTVL.

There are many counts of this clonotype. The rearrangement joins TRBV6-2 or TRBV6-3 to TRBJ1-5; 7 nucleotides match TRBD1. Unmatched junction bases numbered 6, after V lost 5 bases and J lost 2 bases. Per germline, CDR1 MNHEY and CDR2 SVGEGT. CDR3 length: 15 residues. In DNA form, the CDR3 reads TGTGCCAGCAGTCAAACAGGGGTGGGCAATCAGCCCCAGCATTTT. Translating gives CASSQTGVGNQPQHF.

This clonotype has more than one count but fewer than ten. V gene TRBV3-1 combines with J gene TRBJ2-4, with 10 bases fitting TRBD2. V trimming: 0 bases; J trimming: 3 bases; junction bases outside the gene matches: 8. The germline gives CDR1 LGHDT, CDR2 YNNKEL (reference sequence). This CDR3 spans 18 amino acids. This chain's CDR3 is CASSQDRLAGVGKNIQYF. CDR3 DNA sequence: TGTGCCAGCAGCCAAGATCGCCTAGCGGGAGTTGGCAAAAACATTCAGTACTTC. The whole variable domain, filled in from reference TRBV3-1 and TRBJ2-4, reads DTAVSQTPKYLVTQMGNDKSIKCEQNLGHDTMYWYKQDSKKFLKIMFSYNNKELIINETVPNRFSPKSPDKAHLNLHINSLELGDSAVYFCASSQDRLAGVGKNIQYFGAGTRLSVL.

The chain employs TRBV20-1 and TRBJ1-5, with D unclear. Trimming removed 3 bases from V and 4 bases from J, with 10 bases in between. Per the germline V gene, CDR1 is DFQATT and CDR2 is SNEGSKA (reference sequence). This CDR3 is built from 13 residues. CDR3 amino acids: CSASQGFNQPQHF. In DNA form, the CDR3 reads TGCAGTGCTAGTCAAGGGTTTAATCAGCCCCAGCATTTT.

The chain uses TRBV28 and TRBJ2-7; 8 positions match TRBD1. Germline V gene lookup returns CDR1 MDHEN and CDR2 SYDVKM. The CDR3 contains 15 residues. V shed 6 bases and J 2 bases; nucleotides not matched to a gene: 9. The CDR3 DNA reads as TGTGCCAGCAGACAAGAGACAGGGGCAACCTACGAGCAGTACTTC. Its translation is CASRQETGATYEQYF.